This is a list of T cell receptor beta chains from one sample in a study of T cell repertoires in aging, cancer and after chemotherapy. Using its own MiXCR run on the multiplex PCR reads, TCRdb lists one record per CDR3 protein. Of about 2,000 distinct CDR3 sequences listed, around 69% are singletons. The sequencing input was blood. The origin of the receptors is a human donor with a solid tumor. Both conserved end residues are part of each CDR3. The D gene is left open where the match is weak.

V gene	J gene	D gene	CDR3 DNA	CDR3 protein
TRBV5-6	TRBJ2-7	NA	TGTGCCAGCACTCTGGGGGGCCTCACCCACGAGCAGTACTTC	CASTLGGLTHEQYF
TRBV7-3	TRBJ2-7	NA	TGTGCCAGCAGCCAAAGCGGAGCCCCCACCTACGAGCAGTACTTC	CASSQSGAPTYEQYF
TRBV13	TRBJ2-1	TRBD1	TGTGCCAGCAGTTACTCGATAAGGACAGGGGGATACAATGAGCAGTTCTTC	CASSYSIRTGGYNEQFF
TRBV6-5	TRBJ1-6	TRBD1	TGTGCCAGCAGTTACGCCTTACGACAGGGGTTAGGTTCACCCCTCCACTTT	CASSYALRQGLGSPLHF
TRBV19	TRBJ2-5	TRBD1	TGTGCCAGTAGTACGACAGGGCAAGAGACCCAGTACTTC	CASSTTGQETQYF
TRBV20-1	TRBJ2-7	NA	TGCAGTGCCTCCAGGGGTGGATTCTACGAGCAGTACTTC	CSASRGGFYEQYF
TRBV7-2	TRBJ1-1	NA	TGTGCCAGCAGCTTCGGGATAAACACTGAAGCTTTCTTT	CASSFGINTEAFF
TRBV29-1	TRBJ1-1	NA	TGCAGCGTTGTCCGGTCAGGTGAAGCTTTCTTT	CSVVRSGEAFF
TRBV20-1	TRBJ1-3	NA	TGCAGTGCTAGTCGATACAGGCAAAGCTCTGGAAACACCATATATTTT	CSASRYRQSSGNTIYF